This TCR beta chain was documented in a study of blood T cell repertoires in COVID-19. Across the whole study: Samples came from the United States, Italy and Spain, spanning acute and convalescent COVID-19. Sources were T cells, B-cell-depleted T cells, or PBMCs; the material itself was cDNA or gDNA.

The CDR3 totals 14 residues. Trimming removed 1 base from V and 4 bases from J, with 8 bases in between. Looked up from germline, CDR1 is KGHSH and CDR2 is LQKENI. This clone was detected only a few times. Authors' analysis steps: Estimation of nucleated cell counts relied on the amplification of reference gene primers. Clones were read by immunoSEQ multiplex PCR, and TCRdb kept only the in-frame ones, dropping some. V and J calls and clone size are those listed in that table; D and trimming were worked out from the DNA. The table lists 160,000 or so clones, less than 90% of them singletons, with approximately 2.3% in the top ten.

The sample consisted of peripheral blood. The source is a woman aged 70-85 years with acute or convalescent COVID-19. This chain joins TRBV18 and TRBJ2-1, with a possible D match to TRBD1 (6 bases). CDR3 sequence reads: CASSPQGGYNEQFF. The DNA for the CDR3 is TGTGCCAGCTCACCACAAGGGGGTTACAATGAGCAGTTCTTC.